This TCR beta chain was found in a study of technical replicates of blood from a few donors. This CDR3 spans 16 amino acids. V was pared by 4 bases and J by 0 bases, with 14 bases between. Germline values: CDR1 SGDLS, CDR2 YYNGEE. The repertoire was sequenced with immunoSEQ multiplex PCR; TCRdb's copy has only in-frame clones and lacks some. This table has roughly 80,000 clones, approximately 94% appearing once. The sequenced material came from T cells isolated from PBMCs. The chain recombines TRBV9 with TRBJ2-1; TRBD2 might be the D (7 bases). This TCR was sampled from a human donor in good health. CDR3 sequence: CASSQGGGSSYNEQFF. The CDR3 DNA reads TGTGCCAGCAGCCAGGGAGGGGGGAGCTCCTACAATGAGCAGTTCTTC.